Presented here are 29 T cell receptor beta chains from one specimen sequenced in a study of blood T cell repertoires in COVID-19. Only in-frame clones appear in the TCRdb table, and some are missing; sequencing was by immunoSEQ multiplex PCR. The table shows 200,000 or so clones, with about 80% occurring only once. The sequenced sample consisted of PBMCs or T cells enriched from blood (not recorded which). The receptors shown here come from a woman in her 40s with acute COVID-19.

The genes are TRBV27 and TRBJ2-1; a weak D match, TRBD2 (7 bases). CDR1 is MNHEY and CDR2 is SMNVEV in the germline V gene (reference sequence). Trimming took off 3 bases at V and 3 bases at J, with 15 bases between the two ends. This CDR3 has 16 residues. CDR3 DNA sequence: TGTGCCAGCAGTTTCGAGGGGGGGAGGGGCTACAATGAGCAGTTCTTC. Amino acid sequence: CASSFEGGRGYNEQFF.

The chain carries TRBV14 and TRBJ2-1, with D perhaps TRBD1 (6 bases). From germline, CDR1 is SGHDN and CDR2 FVKESK. Trimming cost V 2 bases and J 4 bases, with 9 bases left between them. The CDR3 is made up of 14 amino acids. The CDR3 here is CASSQKGVYNEQFF. In nucleotides, the CDR3 is TGTGCCAGCAGCCAAAAGGGGGTATACAATGAGCAGTTCTTC.

The chain recombines TRBV10-2 with TRBJ2-1; TRBD2 matches at 13 bases. There are 15 residues in the CDR3. Germline V lookup: CDR1 WSHSY, CDR2 SAAADI. Losses at the gene ends were 6 bases for V and 4 bases for J; bases not matched to a gene: 3. The CDR3 DNA reads as TGCGCCAGCAGGGCGACTAGCGGGGGGTACAATGAGCAGTTCTTC. It codes for CASRATSGGYNEQFF.

J is TRBJ1-4 and V is TRBV24-1; tentatively, D is TRBD1 (5 bases). The germline V and J ends were trimmed by 5 bases and 14 bases, with 14 bases remaining between them. CDR1 and CDR2 from the germline V gene are KGHDR and SFDVKD. The CDR3 loop spans 12 amino acids. The CDR3 DNA follows: TGTGCCACCAGTGGCGGGGGAGGTCTGCTGTTTTTT. It encodes CATSGGGGLLFF.

CDR3 residues: CASSYGMNTEAFF. CDR3 bases: TGTGCCAGTAGTTACGGGATGAACACTGAAGCTTTCTTT. The V and J genes are TRBV19 and TRBJ1-1; D ambiguous. Germline V CDR1 and CDR2: LNHDA, SQIVND (reference sequence). This CDR3 is built from 13 residues. The ends were cut back, 5 bases at V and 0 bases at J, with 7 bases in the middle.

Only a few counts were recorded for this clone. The chain carries TRBV6-5 and TRBJ2-3; tentatively, D is TRBD1 (5 bases). The CDR3 covers 15 residues. Germline V gene data show CDR1 as MNHEY and CDR2 as SVGAGI. V was clipped by 0 bases and J by 1 base, with 8 bases between them. Here the CDR3 DNA reads TGTGCCAGCAGTTACTCGCCAGGGCGCACAGATACGCAGTATTTT. This encodes CASSYSPGRTDTQYF.

The CDR3 protein is CASSNHSEAFF. CDR3 nucleotides: TGTGCCAGCAGCAACCACTCTGAAGCTTTCTTT. V is TRBV21-1 and J is TRBJ1-1. TRBV21-1 is a pseudogene locus. This CDR3 is 11 amino acids long.

V usage is TRBV18 and J usage is TRBJ2-5; D remains ambiguous. The germline V gene has CDR1 KGHSH and CDR2 LQKENI. There are 14 residues in the CDR3. Between the trimmed V and J ends, which lost 2 bases and 1 base, there was a span of 8 bases. Written as DNA, the CDR3 is TGTGCCAGCTCACCAGGGCCCAGCCAAGAGACCCAGTACTTC. Translation gives CASSPGPSQETQYF. Full variable domain (missing parts from reference TRBV18 and TRBJ2-5): NAGVMQNPRHLVRRRGQEARLRCSPMKGHSHVYWYRQLPEEGLKFMVYLQKENIIDESGMPKERFSAEFPKEGPSILRIQQVVRGDSAAYFCASSPGPSQETQYFGPGTRLLVL.

The rearrangement joins TRBV19 to TRBJ2-2; maybe TRBD1 (6 bases). The germline V and J ends were trimmed by 7 bases and 1 base, with 13 bases remaining between them. The CDR3 is 15 residues long. Looked up from germline, CDR1 is LNHDA and CDR2 is SQIVND (reference sequence). The CDR3 DNA reads TGTGCCAGTACCGCAGGGGCCCGGAACACCGGGGAGCTGTTTTTT. It codes for CASTAGARNTGELFF.

This chain connects TRBV5-4 to TRBJ2-1; 10 nucleotides agree with TRBD2. The CDR3 length is 17 residues. J was trimmed by 0 bases and V by 5 bases; bases with no gene match: 8. Germline CDR1 SGHNT, CDR2 YYREEE (reference sequence). The CDR3 sequence is CASRSTSGQSSYNEQFF. For the CDR3, the DNA is TGTGCCAGCAGATCGACTAGCGGGCAGAGCTCCTACAATGAGCAGTTCTTC.

This chain joins TRBV28 and TRBJ1-5; 7 nucleotides match TRBD1. V lost 2 bases to trimming and J lost 6 bases; unmatched junction nucleotides: 7. CDR1 is MDHEN, CDR2 SYDVKM, per germline. This CDR3 is built from 15 residues. CDR3 sequence (DNA): TGTGCCAGCAGTTTAGGGCAGGGGGGATTTCAGCCCCAGCATTTT. Translation gives CASSLGQGGFQPQHF.

This sequence joins TRBV24-1 and TRBJ1-4; tentatively, D is TRBD1 (5 bases). The CDR3 is 13 amino acids. V gave up 9 bases and J gave up 4 bases, with 11 bases separating them. Germline V CDR1 and CDR2: KGHDR, SFDVKD. The CDR3 region is CATWRGSNEKLFF. The DNA for the CDR3 is TGTGCCACCTGGCGGGGGAGTAATGAAAAACTGTTTTTT.

The gene calls are TRBV24-1 and TRBJ2-2, with D possibly matching TRBD1 (6 bases). From germline, CDR1 is KGHDR and CDR2 SFDVKD. Trimming took off 2 bases at V and 5 bases at J, with 17 bases between the two ends. CDR3 size: 17 residues. DNA for the CDR3: TGTGCCACCAGTGATTACAGGGTGAATGGTCGGACCGGGGAGCTGTTTTTT. Translation gives CATSDYRVNGRTGELFF.

The chain employs TRBV7-2 and TRBJ1-2; D is unresolved. Looked up from germline, CDR1 is SGHTA and CDR2 is FQGNSA. The CDR3 consists of 13 residues. Between the trimmed V and J ends, which lost 5 bases and 8 bases, there was a span of 15 bases. The CDR3 DNA is TGTGCCAGCAGCAGAAATACAGTCTTAGGCTACACCTTC. This gives the protein CASSRNTVLGYTF.

The rearrangement uses TRBV7-3 and TRBJ1-5; D is ambiguous. Germline loops: CDR1 SGHTA, CDR2 FQGTGA. The CDR3 is made up of 13 amino acids. Trimming took off 2 bases at V and 4 bases at J, with 6 bases between the two ends. The CDR3 region has the DNA TGTGCCAGCAGCTTACTCCGTAATCAGCCCCAGCATTTT. Encoded protein: CASSLLRNQPQHF. The whole variable domain, remainder taken from reference TRBV7-3 and TRBJ1-5, is GAGVSQTPSNKVTEKGKYVELRCDPISGHTALYWYRQSLGQGPEFLIYFQGTGAADDSGLPNDRFFAVRPEGSVSTLKIQRTERGDSAVYLCASSLLRNQPQHFGDGTRLSIL.

V is TRBV7-3 and J is TRBJ2-6; no definite D call. This CDR3 is 15 amino acids long. V lost 5 bases and J lost 0, with 8 bases in between. The germline V gene encodes CDR1 SGHTA and CDR2 FQGTGA. The CDR3 region is CASSPMSSGANVLTF. The CDR3 DNA is TGTGCCAGCAGCCCCATGTCCTCTGGGGCCAACGTCCTGACTTTC. Using reference TRBV7-3 and TRBJ2-6 for the parts outside the CDR3, the full variable domain is GAGVSQTPSNKVTEKGKYVELRCDPISGHTALYWYRQSLGQGPEFLIYFQGTGAADDSGLPNDRFFAVRPEGSVSTLKIQRTERGDSAVYLCASSPMSSGANVLTFGAGSRLTVL.

The chain has TRBV27 and TRBJ2-7; maybe TRBD1 (6 bases). The CDR3 totals 12 residues. Trimming left V 5 bases short and J 6 bases short, with 11 bases between. Germline V gives CDR1 MNHEY, CDR2 SMNVEV (reference sequence). The CDR3 DNA reads as TGTGCCAGCAGTCCAGGGGTAGGCGAGCAGTACTTC. Encoded protein: CASSPGVGEQYF.

This CDR3 is CASSVRPGTSGSPGELFF. The CDR3 bases are TGTGCCAGCAGTGTAAGACCAGGGACTAGCGGGAGCCCCGGGGAGCTGTTTTTT. The chain uses TRBV27 and TRBJ2-2, with TRBD2 identical over 14 bases. The ends lost 5 bases at V and 6 bases at J; junction bases unmatched: 11. The CDR3 spans 18 residues. Germline V CDR1 and CDR2: MNHEY, SMNVEV (reference sequence).

V is TRBV3-1 (or the pseudogene TRBV3-2) and J is TRBJ2-7; TRBD2 matches 10 bases. Per the germline V gene, CDR1 is LGHDT and CDR2 is YNNKEL (reference sequence). The CDR3 sequence is 16 residues long. The ends lost 1 base at V and 3 bases at J; junction bases unmatched: 6. This CDR3 reads CASSQGGLADNYEQYF. CDR3 DNA sequence: TGTGCCAGCAGCCAAGGTGGACTAGCGGATAACTACGAGCAGTACTTC.

This chain uses TRBV7-6 with TRBJ2-5, with 8 bases lining up with TRBD1. The J segment lost 6 bases and the V segment lost 3 bases, leaving 9 bases of the junction unmatched. The germline gives CDR1 SGHVS, CDR2 FNYEAQ. CDR3 size: 15 residues. CDR3 protein: CASSFGQGKGQTQYF. The CDR3 coding sequence is TGTGCCAGCAGCTTCGGACAGGGAAAGGGGCAGACCCAGTACTTC.

The chain uses TRBV7-2 and TRBJ2-3, with TRBD2 as a possible D gene (7 bases). CDR3 length equals 18 residues. Trimming stripped 5 bases from V and 4 bases from J, with 25 bases between. Germline lookup yields CDR1 SGHTA and CDR2 FQGNSA. Here the CDR3 DNA reads TGTGCCAGCAGCCCGAGGGGAATAGGGGGACTAACCGCAGATACGCAGTATTTT. The encoded protein is CASSPRGIGGLTADTQYF.

This clone was seen more than once but under ten times. The chain recombines TRBV27 with TRBJ2-7; 9 bases fit TRBD2. This CDR3 is 15 amino acids long. J lost 0 bases, V lost 6 bases, and 6 bases had no gene match. CDR1 is MNHEY, CDR2 SMNVEV, per germline (reference sequence). The CDR3, as DNA: TGTGCCAGCAGGGAAGCGGGAGGCTACTCCTACGAGCAGTACTTC. Encoded protein: CASREAGGYSYEQYF.

This chain joins TRBV5-1 and TRBJ2-3; the match to TRBD2 covers 11 bases. Trimming took 6 bases from V and 6 from J; bases not matched to a gene: 3. The CDR3 loop spans 13 amino acids. Germline values: CDR1 SGHRS, CDR2 YFSETQ. CDR3 sequence: CASTLAGVDTQYF. In nucleotides, the CDR3 is TGCGCCAGCACACTAGCGGGAGTTGATACGCAGTATTTT. The whole variable domain, remainder taken from reference TRBV5-1 and TRBJ2-3, is KAGVTQTPRYLIKTRGQQVTLSCSPISGHRSVSWYQQTPGQGLQFLFEYFSETQRNKGNFPGRFSGRQFSNSRSEMNVSTLELGDSALYLCASTLAGVDTQYFGPGTRLTVL.

The genes are TRBV10-3 and TRBJ1-4; weak D call: TRBD1 (5 bases). The CDR3 has 13 residues. The germline V and J ends were trimmed by 8 bases and 4 bases, with 11 bases remaining between them. The germline gives CDR1 ENHRY, CDR2 SYGVKD. CDR3 loop: CAIGIGGNEKLFF. In DNA, the CDR3 is TGTGCCATCGGGATCGGGGGTAATGAAAAACTGTTTTTT.

The chain recombines TRBV5-6 with TRBJ1-5, with D uncertain. This CDR3 is 15 amino acids long. CDR1 SGHDT and CDR2 YYEEEE come from the germline V gene. The V gene lost 0 bases and the J gene lost 2 bases, with 9 bases spanning the gap. CDR3 nucleotides: TGTGCCAGCAGCTTGGTGGCAGCGCGCAATCAGCCCCAGCATTTT. Translated, it gives CASSLVAARNQPQHF.

This clone turned up a few times. The chain joins TRBV15 to TRBJ1-4, with 7 bases aligning to TRBD1. Trimming cost V 5 bases and J 6 bases; bases outside gene matches: 6. The CDR3 runs 14 residues. CDR1 is LNHNV and CDR2 is YYDKDF in the germline V gene (reference sequence). CDR3 in amino acids: CATSLGTAHEKLFF. The CDR3 DNA is TGTGCCACCAGCCTCGGGACAGCTCATGAAAAACTGTTTTTT.

The V call is TRBV7-9, the J call TRBJ2-3, with 10 bases fitting TRBD2. Germline V lookup: CDR1 SEHNR, CDR2 FQNEAQ (reference sequence). J was trimmed by 4 bases and V by 5 bases; bases with no gene match: 15. The CDR3 consists of 18 residues. The DNA of the CDR3 is TGTGCCAGCAGCCCCCCCCTAGGGCTAGCGGGGGTCCCAGATACGCAGTATTTT. Protein sequence: CASSPPLGLAGVPDTQYF. Based on the CDR3 plus reference TRBV7-9 and TRBJ2-3, the full variable domain is DTGVSQNPRHKITKRGQNVTFRCDPISEHNRLYWYRQTLGQGPEFLTYFQNEAQLEKSRLLSDRFSAERPKGSFSTLEIQRTEQGDSAMYLCASSPPLGLAGVPDTQYFGPGTRLTVL.

V and J are TRBV5-1 and TRBJ2-2, with D perhaps matching TRBD2 (6 bases). The V end lost 1 base, the J end lost 4 bases, and 14 bases lay between the germline ends. The germline gives CDR1 SGHRS, CDR2 YFSETQ. The CDR3 has 16 amino acids. The DNA of the CDR3 is TGCGCCAGCAGCTTGCGTAGCGAGGGAGGCACCGGGGAGCTGTTTTTT. Its protein is CASSLRSEGGTGELFF.

The rearrangement links TRBV2 to TRBJ2-1; unclear D gene. The CDR3 sequence is 16 residues long. V lost 4 bases, J lost 0 bases, and 13 bases lay in between. Germline assignment: CDR1 SNHLY and CDR2 FYNNEI. CDR3 sequence (DNA): TGTGCCAGCAGTGCACCGCCCGTCGGCTCCTACAATGAGCAGTTCTTC. Protein: CASSAPPVGSYNEQFF.